Listed below are T cell receptor beta chains from one sample, sequenced in a study of preoperative IRX-2 immunotherapy in early breast cancer. Profiled with immunoSEQ multiplex PCR; TCRdb holds only in-frame clones, not every one. The table has approximately 100,000 clones, approximately 90% seen once; the top ten hold roughly 2%. This specimen consisted of tumor tissue, obtained after IRX-2 immunotherapy. The receptors originated from a human donor with breast cancer. Each CDR3 is given with its conserved first and last residue. The D gene is left open where the match is weak.

J gene | D gene | V gene | CDR3 protein
TRBJ1-5 | NA | TRBV6-8 | CASSLRQVNQPQHF
TRBJ1-3 | NA | TRBV15 | CATSRDMWSSGNTIYF
TRBJ1-4 | NA | TRBV6-8 | CASSSLGKGEKLFF
TRBJ1-6 | NA | TRBV19 | CASSTAPSGTLHF
TRBJ2-7 | TRBD1 | TRBV6-8 | CASGDDRASYEQYF
TRBJ1-2 | NA | TRBV28 | CASSNRQATNGYTF
TRBJ1-1 | NA | TRBV6-8 | CASSMDGVNTEAFF
TRBJ2-1 | NA | TRBV7-1 | CASSFGSGNNEQFF
TRBJ2-7 | NA | TRBV7-1 | CASSPPESYEQYF
TRBJ1-5 | TRBD1 | TRBV15 | CATRTGAISNQPQHF